This T cell receptor (beta chain) was captured by sequencing in a study of blood T cell repertoires in COVID-19. Study context: Samples came from the United States, Italy and Spain, spanning acute and convalescent COVID-19. From T cells, B-cell-depleted T cells, or PBMCs came the material, which was cDNA or gDNA.

The germline CDR1 and CDR2 sequences are SGHTA and FQGTGA. This CDR3 is built from 20 residues. The V end was cut by 1 base, the J end by 0 bases, with 19 bases between. As processed by the authors: It was from reference gene primer amplification that nucleated cell counts were estimated. Sequencing used immunoSEQ multiplex PCR; TCRdb keeps in-frame clones, though not all of them. V and J calls plus clone size are reproduced from that table; the DNA served to infer D and trimming. Of some 220,000 clones listed, roughly 80% are singletons. The sequence was collected from a woman between 65 and 79 years old with acute or convalescent COVID-19. The genes are TRBV7-3 and TRBJ2-6; D gene unclear. Sample: peripheral blood. The CDR3 sequence is CASSLRPLRVPNSGANVLTF. The CDR3 region has the DNA TGTGCCAGCAGCTTAAGACCCCTCCGGGTACCGAACTCTGGGGCCAACGTCCTGACTTTC.